The clone carrying this T cell receptor (beta chain) was recorded many times. The data stem from a study of beta chain features in type 1 diabetes. Expressed TCRB transcripts were sequenced because the isolated RNA had all been reverse transcribed beforehand. Sequencing used immunoSEQ multiplex PCR; TCRdb keeps in-frame clones, though not all of them. The sample consists of around 300,000 clones, approximately 11% of them appearing once. Between the trimmed V and J ends, which lost 4 bases and 7 bases, there was a span of 17 bases. This CDR3 region has 14 residues. This receptor was identified in a woman aged 25-40 years in good health. Sample: naive CD4+ T cells from blood. V is TRBV23-1 and J is TRBJ2-7, with D unresolved. TRBV23-1 is an open reading frame, and its role is uncertain. CDR3 in amino acids: CASSPGLGAWEQYF. The CDR3, as DNA: TGCGCCAGCAGTCCAGGTCTGGGTGCGTGGGAGCAGTACTTC.